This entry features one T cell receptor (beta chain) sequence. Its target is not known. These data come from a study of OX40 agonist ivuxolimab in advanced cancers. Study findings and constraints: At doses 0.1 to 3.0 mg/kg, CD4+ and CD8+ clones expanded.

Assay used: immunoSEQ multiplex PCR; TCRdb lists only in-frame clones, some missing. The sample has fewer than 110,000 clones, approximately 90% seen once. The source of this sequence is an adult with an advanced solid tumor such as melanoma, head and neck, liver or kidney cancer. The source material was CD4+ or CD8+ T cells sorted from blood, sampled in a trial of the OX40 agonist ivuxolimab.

The CDR3 nucleotides read TGTGCCAGTAGGACGACCAATGGATACTATGGCTACACCTTC. This encodes CASRTTNGYYGYTF. V usage is TRBV19 and J usage is TRBJ1-2; D gene unclear. The CDR3 spans 14 residues. Trimming took 6 bases from V and 3 from J, leaving 14 bases between them. Germline-derived CDR1 and CDR2 are LNHDA and SQIVND (reference sequence).